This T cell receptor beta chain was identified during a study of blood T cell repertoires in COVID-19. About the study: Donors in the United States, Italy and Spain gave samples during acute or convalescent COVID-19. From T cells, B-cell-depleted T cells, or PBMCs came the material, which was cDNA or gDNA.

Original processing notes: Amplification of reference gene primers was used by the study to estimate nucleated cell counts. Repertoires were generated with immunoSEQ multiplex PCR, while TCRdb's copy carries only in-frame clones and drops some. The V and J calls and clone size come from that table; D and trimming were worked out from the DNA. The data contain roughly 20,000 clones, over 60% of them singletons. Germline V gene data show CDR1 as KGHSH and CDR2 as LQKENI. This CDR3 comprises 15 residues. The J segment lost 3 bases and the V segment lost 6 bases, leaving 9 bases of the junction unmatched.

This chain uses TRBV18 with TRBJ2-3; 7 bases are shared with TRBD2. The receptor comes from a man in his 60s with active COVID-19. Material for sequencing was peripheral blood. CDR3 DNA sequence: TGTGCCAGCTCGTCGTGGGGAGGGCAGACAGATACGCAGTATTTT. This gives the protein CASSSWGGQTDTQYF.